This TCR beta chain was obtained from a study of blood T cells in healthy people across ages. For the second PCR, which ran for about 7 to 11 cycles, a sample-barcoded 5' primer and a J-beta primer mix were used. Any given sample supplied a minimum of 2.5 million CDR3-containing paired-end reads. TCRdb reanalysed the 5' RACE reads using MiXCR and keeps one entry per CDR3 protein. The data show around 1,700,000 distinct CDR3 sequences, 28% seen once. This CDR3 is 17 amino acids long. V was pared by 1 base and J by 0 bases, with 16 bases between. Germline values: CDR1 DFQATT, CDR2 SNEGSKA (reference sequence).

This rearrangement joins TRBV20-1 to TRBJ2-1; perhaps TRBD2 as D (6 bases). Sequencing was done on a sample of blood. The sequence was obtained from a woman aged 30 to 39 in good health. CDR3 residues: CSARAVGGASSYNEQFF. The CDR3, as DNA: TGCAGTGCTAGAGCTGTGGGAGGTGCTAGCTCCTACAATGAGCAGTTCTTC.